What follows are 30 T cell receptor beta chains derived from one specimen sequenced in a study of cytomegalovirus exposure and HLA in healthy donors. This PCR relied on a set of 60 Vbeta primers and 13 Jbeta primers. Libraries were prepared by immunoSEQ multiplex PCR; TCRdb keeps only in-frame clonotypes and omits some of them. Listed are about 58,000 clones; roughly 2% falls within the top ten. The sample consisted of PBMCs. These TCRs come from a woman aged 18-29 years in good health and CMV-seronegative.

J is TRBJ1-1 and V is TRBV18; D call uncertain. CDR1 and CDR2 from the germline V gene are KGHSH and LQKENI. V was shortened by 1 base and J by 1 base, with 13 bases between the two germline ends. This CDR3 comprises 16 residues. CDR3 nucleotides: TGTGCCAGCTCACCACGAGTCGGGGTACGGAACACTGAAGCTTTCTTT. Residues: CASSPRVGVRNTEAFF.

The chain uses TRBV9 and TRBJ2-1; 9 bases fit TRBD2. This CDR3 has 15 residues. Trimming at V came to 3 bases and at J to 4 bases, leaving 5 bases not matched to a gene. Germline V CDR1 and CDR2: SGDLS, YYNGEE. CDR3 coding DNA: TGTGCCAGCAGCGGTAGTGCGGGGGGGTACAATGAGCAGTTCTTC. This sequence encodes CASSGSAGGYNEQFF.

The rearrangement links TRBV28 to TRBJ1-4; TRBD1 agrees at 10 bases. With V trimmed by 5 bases and J by 2 bases, 2 bases remained unmatched. Germline values: CDR1 MDHEN, CDR2 SYDVKM. The CDR3 has 15 residues. The CDR3 loop reads CASSDRGHTNEKLFF. The CDR3 DNA sequence: TGTGCCAGCAGTGACAGGGGGCATACTAATGAAAAACTGTTTTTT.

The J gene is TRBJ1-1, the V gene TRBV20-1; no reliable D call. V was trimmed by 0 bases and J by 10 bases, leaving 9 bases between them. The CDR3 totals 11 residues. Germline V lookup: CDR1 DFQATT, CDR2 SNEGSKA (reference sequence). In DNA form, the CDR3 reads TGCAGTGCTAGAGATCGGCGAGGAGCTTTCTTT. It yields the protein CSARDRRGAFF.

This chain joins TRBV11-2 and TRBJ1-2; 9 bases line up with TRBD1. V lost 5 bases and J lost 5; bases outside the gene matches: 12. Germline V gives CDR1 SGHAT, CDR2 FQNNGV. The CDR3 has 16 residues. This CDR3 reads CASSARFGQGTYGYTF. CDR3 in DNA: TGTGCCAGCAGCGCACGGTTCGGACAGGGGACTTATGGCTACACCTTC.

V usage is TRBV6-1 and J usage is TRBJ1-6; 7 bases agree with TRBD1. Unmatched junction bases numbered 6, after V lost 8 bases and J lost 2 bases. The CDR3 covers 15 residues. Germline V gene data show CDR1 as MNHNS and CDR2 as SASEGT. CDR3 nucleotide sequence: TGTGCCAGCGCACAGGGGTCTACCTATAATTCACCCCTCCACTTT. Protein product: CASAQGSTYNSPLHF.

J is TRBJ1-2 and V is TRBV28; TRBD1 might be the D (5 bases). CDR1 is MDHEN and CDR2 is SYDVKM in the germline V gene. Trimming shortened V by 6 bases and J by 0 bases, and 20 bases separated the two germline ends. The CDR3 sequence is 17 residues long. In nucleotides, the CDR3 is TGTGCCAGCAGCGCCTCTCTTCCCCGGGACTCTAACTATGGCTACACCTTC. Encoded protein: CASSASLPRDSNYGYTF.

The chain uses TRBV10-3 and TRBJ1-1; no definite D call. The CDR3 loop spans 12 amino acids. Germline loops: CDR1 ENHRY, CDR2 SYGVKD. Trimming left V 10 bases short and J 5 bases short, with 14 bases between. Here the CDR3 DNA reads TGTGCCAGCGCTTACTACGGGACTGAAGCTTTCTTT. Its translation is CASAYYGTEAFF.

The chain has TRBV20-1 and TRBJ1-1; 7 positions agree with TRBD1. CDR1 and CDR2 (germline): DFQATT, SNEGSKA (reference sequence). The V gene end was trimmed by 6 bases and the J gene end by 3 bases; junction bases not matched to a gene: 1. The CDR3 sequence is 11 residues long. CDR3 coding DNA: TGCAGTGCAACAGGGGACACTGAAGCTTTCTTT. Encoded protein: CSATGDTEAFF.

This chain uses TRBV15 with TRBJ1-1; D might be TRBD1 (5 bases). Germline loops: CDR1 LNHNV, CDR2 YYDKDF (reference sequence). The CDR3 has 13 amino acids. Trimming cost V 5 bases and J 1 base, with 8 bases left between them. CDR3 residues: CATSQTANTEAFF. CDR3 DNA: TGTGCCACCAGCCAGACAGCGAACACTGAAGCTTTCTTT.

The V and J genes are TRBV19 and TRBJ1-6; D call uncertain. Trimming cost V 3 bases and J 15 bases, with 15 bases left between them. The CDR3 consists of 13 residues. CDR1 is LNHDA, CDR2 SQIVND, per germline (reference sequence). The CDR3: CASSITTRVLLHF. In nucleotides, the CDR3 is TGTGCCAGTAGTATTACCACCCGAGTTCTCCTCCACTTT.

The rearrangement uses TRBV6-5 and TRBJ2-3, with D possibly TRBD2 on 7 matching bases. CDR1 and CDR2 from the germline V gene are MNHEY and SVGAGI. The CDR3 has 16 amino acids. V was clipped by 2 bases and J by 6 bases, with 18 bases between them. The CDR3 protein is CASSYGAGAPPDTQYF. In nucleotides, the CDR3 is TGTGCCAGCAGTTACGGGGCGGGGGCCCCCCCCGATACGCAGTATTTT.

The CDR3 DNA is TGTGCCAGTAGTAGCGTACCCTGGATTAGCCCAGAGACCCAGTACTTC. Its protein product is CASSSVPWISPETQYF. V is TRBV19 and J is TRBJ2-5; no clear D. The CDR3 has 16 residues. In germline, CDR1 is LNHDA, CDR2 SQIVND (reference sequence). The V gene lost 4 bases and the J gene lost 4 bases, with 19 bases spanning the gap. Using reference TRBV19 and TRBJ2-5 for the parts outside the CDR3, the full variable domain is DGGITQSPKYLFRKEGQNVTLSCEQNLNHDAMYWYRQDPGQGLRLIYYSQIVNDFQKGDIAEGYSVSREKKESFPLTVTSAQKNPTAFYLCASSSVPWISPETQYFGPGTRLLVL.

The chain joins TRBV7-9 to TRBJ2-5; 9 positions agree with TRBD2. This CDR3 comprises 15 residues. Per germline, CDR1 SEHNR and CDR2 FQNEAQ (reference sequence). V dropped 3 bases and J dropped 5; count of bases not matched to a gene: 7. The CDR3 bases are TGTGCCAGCAGCTTCGAAACTAGCGGGCACGAGACCCAGTACTTC. This codes for CASSFETSGHETQYF. The full variable domain, with the rest looked up from reference TRBV7-9 and TRBJ2-5, is DTGVSQNPRHKITKRGQNVTFRCDPISEHNRLYWYRQTLGQGPEFLTYFQNEAQLEKSRLLSDRFSAERPKGSFSTLEIQRTEQGDSAMYLCASSFETSGHETQYFGPGTRLLVL.

This chain joins TRBV23-1 and TRBJ1-2; 8 bases line up with TRBD1. TRBV23-1 is an ORF, and what it does is uncertain. The CDR3 has 15 amino acids. The junction had 9 bases not matched to a gene; V was cut back by 7 bases and J by 2 bases. The DNA for the CDR3 is TGCGCCAGCATCCTTCCGGGACAGGCGAACTATGGCTACACCTTC. It specifies CASILPGQANYGYTF.

V and J are TRBV5-4 and TRBJ2-1, with 7 bases aligning to TRBD2. This CDR3 is 14 amino acids long. From germline, CDR1 is SGHNT and CDR2 YYREEE (reference sequence). V was clipped by 0 bases and J by 7 bases; unmatched bases: 4. The CDR3: CASSLEGGRNEQFF. CDR3 bases: TGTGCCAGCAGCTTGGAGGGAGGGAGAAATGAGCAGTTCTTC.

The V and J genes are TRBV30 and TRBJ2-1; possible D gene TRBD1, 6 bases. Looked up from germline, CDR1 is GTSNPN and CDR2 is SVGIG (reference sequence). The CDR3 spans 13 residues. V lost 4 bases and J 8 bases, leaving 15 bases between the germline ends. CDR3 DNA: TGTGCCTGGACCCGGGACACCGCCCATGAGCAGTTCTTC. It yields the protein CAWTRDTAHEQFF.

The gene calls are TRBV7-9 and TRBJ2-5, with D perhaps matching TRBD1 (5 bases). Germline loops: CDR1 SEHNR, CDR2 FQNEAQ (reference sequence). The CDR3 is 14 amino acids. V lost 1 base and J 6 bases, leaving 12 bases between the germline ends. In DNA, the CDR3 is TGTGCCAGCAGCTTAGGGGGCCAGGGCAAGACCCAGTACTTC. Translating it yields CASSLGGQGKTQYF.

The chain employs TRBV7-9 and TRBJ1-4; D possibly corresponds to TRBD1 (6 bases). V was pared by 3 bases and J by 0 bases, with 14 bases between. The germline V gene encodes CDR1 SEHNR and CDR2 FQNEAQ (reference sequence). The CDR3 has 17 residues. CDR3 amino acids: CASSFSTGSATNEKLFF. The CDR3 nucleotides are TGTGCCAGCAGCTTTTCGACAGGATCTGCAACTAATGAAAAACTGTTTTTT.

The chain links TRBV19 to TRBJ1-6; weak D call: TRBD1 (6 bases). The germline V gene has CDR1 LNHDA and CDR2 SQIVND (reference sequence). This CDR3 contains 15 residues. Trimming pared 3 bases from V and 9 bases from J, leaving 15 bases between. CDR3 amino acids: CASSMRLGAGSPLHF. DNA for the CDR3: TGTGCCAGTAGTATGCGATTGGGGGCGGGTTCACCCCTCCACTTT.

The CDR3 spells CASSPLQGTYEQYF. The CDR3 DNA sequence: TGTGCCAGCTCACCCCTACAGGGAACCTACGAGCAGTACTTC. This rearrangement joins TRBV18 to TRBJ2-7; perhaps TRBD1 as D (6 bases). Between the trimmed V and J ends, which lost 3 bases and 2 bases, there was a span of 11 bases. Germline V gene data show CDR1 as KGHSH and CDR2 as LQKENI. This CDR3 has 14 amino acids.

This chain joins TRBV5-1 and TRBJ2-1, with 7 positions matching TRBD2. Germline trimming cut 2 bases from V and 0 bases from J; bases unmatched to any gene: 8. This CDR3 spans 17 amino acids. CDR1 is SGHRS, CDR2 YFSETQ, per germline. This CDR3 is CASSLATSPSSYNEQFF. CDR3 nucleotide sequence: TGCGCCAGCAGCTTAGCGACTAGCCCCAGCTCCTACAATGAGCAGTTCTTC.

This sequence joins TRBV5-1 and TRBJ2-1; the D is unclear. V lost 4 bases to trimming and J lost 0 bases, with 14 bases between them. Per germline, CDR1 SGHRS and CDR2 YFSETQ. This CDR3 spans 16 amino acids. CDR3 nucleotides: TGCGCCAGCAGCCCGAGTGTCCCGAGCTCCTACAATGAGCAGTTCTTC. This sequence encodes CASSPSVPSSYNEQFF.

In DNA form, the CDR3 reads TGTGCCAGCGACTTAGGGGGTTCGAGCACTGAAGCTTTCTTT. It translates to CASDLGGSSTEAFF. This chain uses TRBV6-1 with TRBJ1-1; D perhaps matches TRBD1 (6 bases). Germline CDR1 is MNHNS and CDR2 is SASEGT. V was shortened by 8 bases and J by 4 bases, with 17 bases between the two germline ends. The CDR3 sequence is 14 residues long.

V and J are TRBV6-6 and TRBJ1-3, with D hard to call. This CDR3 contains 13 residues. Trimming shortened V by 2 bases and J by 4 bases, and 6 bases separated the two germline ends. The V gene's germline CDR1 is MNHNY and CDR2 SVGAGI (reference sequence). The CDR3 DNA sequence: TGTGCCAGCAGTTACGAGGCAGGAAACACCATATATTTT. Translation gives CASSYEAGNTIYF.

The V and J genes are TRBV7-9 and TRBJ1-5; D not certain. The CDR3 totals 14 residues. Germline V lookup: CDR1 SEHNR, CDR2 FQNEAQ (reference sequence). V lost 2 bases and J lost 5, with 10 bases in between. The CDR3 here is CASSLRQEDQPQHF. The CDR3 DNA reads as TGTGCCAGCAGCTTACGCCAGGAGGATCAGCCCCAGCATTTT.

V is TRBV5-1 and J is TRBJ2-7; 10 bases map to TRBD2. CDR1 and CDR2 (germline): SGHRS, YFSETQ. J gave up 2 bases and V 2 bases, and 16 bases lay outside the gene matches. The CDR3 is 19 residues long. The CDR3 sequence: CASSFGPRTSGGSAYEQYF. CDR3 in DNA: TGCGCCAGCAGCTTCGGACCCCGGACTAGCGGAGGGAGCGCCTACGAGCAGTACTTC.

The genes are TRBV6-5 and TRBJ1-4; 7 positions agree with TRBD1. This CDR3 is built from 15 residues. Unmatched junction bases numbered 11, after V lost 5 bases and J lost 8 bases. Per germline, CDR1 MNHEY and CDR2 SVGAGI. The CDR3 reads CASSNPGQMEEKLFF. In DNA, the CDR3 is TGTGCCAGCAGTAACCCGGGACAGATGGAAGAAAAACTGTTTTTT.

The chain uses TRBV30 and TRBJ2-5; tentatively, D is TRBD1 (6 bases). The V end lost 0 bases, the J end lost 9 bases, and 17 bases lay between the germline ends. The V gene's germline CDR1 is GTSNPN and CDR2 SVGIG (reference sequence). The CDR3 has 14 residues. CDR3 bases: TGTGCCTGGAGTGTACCAGGACAGTTCATTGCCCAGTACTTC. Its protein is CAWSVPGQFIAQYF.

The CDR3 loop is CASSPGVYGYTF. CDR3 bases: TGTGCCAGCAGCCCCGGGGTCTATGGCTACACCTTC. The J gene is TRBJ1-2, the V gene TRBV5-5; D is unresolved. This CDR3 has 12 amino acids. The V gene's germline CDR1 is SGHKS and CDR2 YYEKEE (reference sequence). V lost 4 bases and J lost 4, with 8 bases in between.